This T cell receptor (beta chain) was retrieved from a study of tumor and adjacent non-tumor tissue in lung cancer listed by TCRdb under 2018. Background for the entire study: Patients with adenocarcinoma (approximately 11), squamous cell carcinoma (2) and small cell lung cancer (1) were included in the cohort. TCRbeta CDR3 sequencing was performed on roughly 32 paired specimens, with one tumor sample and one normal lung sample collected per patient. Using bulk TCRbeta repertoires from over twelve lung cancer patients, the study set lung tumor tissue side by side with matched distant non-tumor lung tissue. In total, sequencing yielded over 95 million productive TCRbeta reads, which works out to an average of about 4.2 million reads per sample. Among the roughly 15 patients, ages ranged from roughly 31 to 76 years, some ten were men and 5 were women, and disease was TNM stage I to III. The study at large found these results: Only approximately 16 patients were included in the cohort, and the need for larger samples and more detailed clinical data was noted by the authors. Because peripheral blood was not sequenced, the blood TCRbeta repertoires of the lung cancer patients in the study went unexamined. TCR diversity was significantly higher in younger patients, and greater tumor TCR diversity was associated with shorter overall survival and shorter disease-free survival. Tumor tissue showed significantly greater TCR diversity (inverse Simpson) than normal lung tissue (approximately 400 vs 170, P = 0.0075, Mann-Whitney U test). The top 100 clones made up a significantly larger cumulative share of the repertoire in normal lung than in tumor tissue. Neither the sequencing platform nor unique molecular identifiers are mentioned in the methods.

Points on this clonotype: Its binding antigen is unknown. At one end the junction does not follow the germline gene, possibly because of a read error.

The germline V gene encodes CDR1 SGHAT and CDR2 FQNNGV. From the cysteine up to the phenylalanine, the CDR3 has a length of 13 residues. Left in the record is the CDR3 DNA by itself, 39 bases read in frame from the first base. The library was made by multiplex PCR. Sequencing relied on an Illumina HiSeq 2500. TCRbeta libraries were built by three rounds of nested PCR using primers (Table S4), following protocols modified from ARM-PCR. Before sequencing, PCR products in the 200-500 bp range were cut out of the gel and cleaned up using the QIAquick gel extraction kit. The source study handled its data this way. Trimmomatic was used to clean the reads, FLASH was used to merge the reads into complete CDR3 sequences, and MiTCR was used to assign the reads to V(D)J germline segments. Clonal diversity was calculated as the inverse Simpson's index using VDJtools. Productive reads were defined as in-frame sequences without a premature stop codon. TCRdb cleaned the public reads at Q25 with fastp, built clones with MiXCR and kept in-frame beta chains. Rows are combined by CDR3 protein, so each entry shows the most common genes and DNA. TCRdb assigned the V and J calls; the authors' analysis was not used. The sample data list 80,000 to 130,000 distinct CDR3 sequences, and roughly 60% of these were observed just once. Around 19% of the sample is taken by the ten largest.

Bulk unsorted tissue served as the source for RNA extraction, and RNA quality was assessed using a NanoDrop ND-1000 and an Agilent 2100. Distant non-tumor tissue taken more than 3 cm from the tumor edge was used as the normal lung sample. Newly diagnosed lung cancer patients without prior chemotherapy who had been admitted for thoracic surgery in China between August and November 2014 were enrolled as donors. Patients who had received previous radiotherapy or chemotherapy, or who had another concurrent cancer, were excluded from the study. Pieces of surgical tissue measuring about 1-2.1 cm3 were kept in RNAlater solution and held at -80 degrees C until needed.

This sequence uses TRBV11-2 and TRBJ2-7; matching of 5 bases hints at TRBD1 as the D gene. This clonotype originated in a man aged 25 to 45 with non-small cell lung cancer. The material sequenced was distant non-tumor lung tissue. The CDR3 protein: CASSMGQAYEQYF. The DNA sequence is as follows: TGTGCCAGCAGCATGGGGCAGGCCTATGAGCAGTACTTC.